This T cell receptor beta chain was documented in a study of memory CD4+ T cells and cytomegalovirus serostatus. Comments on this clone: Its antigen is still unknown.

The sort gate was single viable CD3+CD4+CD8-CD45RO+ cells for memory CD4+ T cells. Serostatus was set by detecting CMV pp150, pp28, p38, p52 IgG. The junction had 1 base not matched to a gene; V was cut back by 7 bases and J by 2 bases. Germline assignment: CDR1 SGHNT and CDR2 YYREEE (reference sequence). The CDR3 has 13 amino acids. Study-wide results and limits: CD4+ memory repertoires contained about 40% of the 164 reported CMV TCRbeta sequences.

How the authors handled the data: After removing out-of-frame reads, 2 million to 2.5 million distinct TCRbeta sequences remained. The assay was immunoSEQ multiplex PCR, and TCRdb's table has in-frame clones only and misses some. V, J and clone size are taken as reported in that table, and D and trimming were inferred from the DNA itself. The sample shows about 75,000 clones, under 80% of them seen only once. The rearrangement links TRBV5-4 to TRBJ2-3, with 10 bases aligning to TRBD2. Sequencing used memory CD4+ T cells from blood. The receptor was isolated from an adult in good health and CMV-seropositive. The CDR3 DNA is TGTGCCAGCGGGACTAGCGTCACAGATACGCAGTATTTT. It is translated as CASGTSVTDTQYF.